This entry concerns a single T cell receptor beta chain. The antigen remains undetermined. Documented time point: recipient sample about 28 days before transplant, after cytoreduction. The CDR3 has 15 amino acids. Germline V lookup: CDR1 SGHTA, CDR2 FQGNSA. Trimming cost V 5 bases and J 3 bases; bases outside gene matches: 9. This sample is part of a study of T cell clonotyping in hematopoietic cell transplantation. The study's findings and limits: After transplant, recipient diversity fell while pathologically expanded clonotypes grew through day 180. No sorting was done, leaving CD4 and CD8 contributions mixed.

Assay used: immunoSEQ multiplex PCR; TCRdb lists only in-frame clones, some missing. The profile covers fewer than 20,000 clones, with 93% appearing a single time and around 1.8% taken by the ten largest. The clonotype originates from a man younger than 35 with biphenotypic leukemia. Some clones in this sample may be carry-over from other donors' samples. The chain links TRBV7-2 to TRBJ1-1; TRBD1 aligns across 7 bases. Sequenced here: peripheral blood mononuclear cells, sampled before stem cell transplant. The CDR3 coding sequence is TGTGCCAGCAGCGTAAAGAGGGGGCTGGACACTGAAGCTTTCTTT. This codes for CASSVKRGLDTEAFF.